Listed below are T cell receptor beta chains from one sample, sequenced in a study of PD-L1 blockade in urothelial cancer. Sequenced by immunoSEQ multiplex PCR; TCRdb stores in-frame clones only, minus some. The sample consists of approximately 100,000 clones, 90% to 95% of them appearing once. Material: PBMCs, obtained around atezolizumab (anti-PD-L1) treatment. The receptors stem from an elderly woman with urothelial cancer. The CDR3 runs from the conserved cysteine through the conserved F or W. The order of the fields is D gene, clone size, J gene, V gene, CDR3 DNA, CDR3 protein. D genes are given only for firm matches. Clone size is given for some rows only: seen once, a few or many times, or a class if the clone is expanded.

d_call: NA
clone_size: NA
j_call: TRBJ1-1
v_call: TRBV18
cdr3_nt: TGTGCCAGCTCACGGAACAGGGTGCGGACTGAAGCTTTCTTT
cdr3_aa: CASSRNRVRTEAFF

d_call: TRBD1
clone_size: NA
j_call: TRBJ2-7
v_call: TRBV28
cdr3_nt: TGTGCCAGCAAACCGGGACAGACAACCTACGAGCAGTACTTC
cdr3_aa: CASKPGQTTYEQYF

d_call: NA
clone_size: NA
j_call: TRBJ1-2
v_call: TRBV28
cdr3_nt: TGTGCCAGCTACTCTCTCGGCGGTGGCTACACCTTC
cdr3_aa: CASYSLGGGYTF

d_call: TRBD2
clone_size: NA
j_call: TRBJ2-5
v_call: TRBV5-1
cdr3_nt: TGCGCCAGCAGCTTGGATCGGCTATCAGCGGGAGCTGAAGAGACCCAGTACTTC
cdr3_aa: CASSLDRLSAGAEETQYF

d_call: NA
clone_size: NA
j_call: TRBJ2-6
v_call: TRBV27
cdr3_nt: TGTGCCAGCAGTACAGCAGGGGCCAACGTCCTGACTTTC
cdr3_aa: CASSTAGANVLTF

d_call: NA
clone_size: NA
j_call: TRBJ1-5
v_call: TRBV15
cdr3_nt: TGTGCCACCAGCAGAACAGGGAGGGCCCAGCATTTT
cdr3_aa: CATSRTGRAQHF

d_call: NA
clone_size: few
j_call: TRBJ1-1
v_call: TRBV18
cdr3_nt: TGTGCCAGCTCAAAAACAGGGATGAACACTGAAGCTTTCTTT
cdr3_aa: CASSKTGMNTEAFF

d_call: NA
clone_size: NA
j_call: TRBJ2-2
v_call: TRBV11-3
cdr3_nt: TGTGCCAGCAGCCGTTCGGGTCAGGGCCACGGGGAGCTGTTTTTT
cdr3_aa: CASSRSGQGHGELFF

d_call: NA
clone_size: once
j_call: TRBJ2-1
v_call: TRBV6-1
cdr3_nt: TGTGCCAGCACTGAGGGGCGGTTCTACAATGAGCAGTTCTTC
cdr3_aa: CASTEGRFYNEQFF

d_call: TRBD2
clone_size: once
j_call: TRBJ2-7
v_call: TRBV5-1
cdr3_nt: TGCGCCAGCAGCCTCGGACTAGCGGAGGACCTCTACGAGCAGTACTTC
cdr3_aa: CASSLGLAEDLYEQYF

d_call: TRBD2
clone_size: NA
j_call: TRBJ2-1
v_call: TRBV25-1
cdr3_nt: TGTGCCAGCAGTGGCGGGAGGGCCTTGAATAATGAGCAGTTCTTC
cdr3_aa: CASSGGRALNNEQFF

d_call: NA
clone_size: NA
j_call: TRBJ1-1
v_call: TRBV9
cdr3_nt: TGTGCCAGCAGCGTAGTGACAGGGAACACTGAAGCTTTCTTT
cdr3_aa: CASSVVTGNTEAFF

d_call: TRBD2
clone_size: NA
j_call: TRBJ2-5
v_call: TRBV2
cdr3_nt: TGTGCCAGCAGTGAATCCGCTAGCGGGAGTGGAGAGACCCAGTACTTC
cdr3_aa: CASSESASGSGETQYF

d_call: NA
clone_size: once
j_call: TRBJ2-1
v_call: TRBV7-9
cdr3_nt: TGTGCCAGCACTTCCTTCGAGGCCGAGTTCTTC
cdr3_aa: CASTSFEAEFF

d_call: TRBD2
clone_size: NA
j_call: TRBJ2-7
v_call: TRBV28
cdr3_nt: TGTGCCAGCAGGACTAGCGGGAGCTACGAGCAGTACTTC
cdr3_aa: CASRTSGSYEQYF

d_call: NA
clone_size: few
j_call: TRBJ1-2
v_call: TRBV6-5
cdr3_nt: TGTGCCAGCAGTTACGGGCAAGGTGGCTACACCTTC
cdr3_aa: CASSYGQGGYTF

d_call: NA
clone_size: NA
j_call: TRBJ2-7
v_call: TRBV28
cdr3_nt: TGTGCCATCCCGGTCCGGGACACCTTAACCCCTCCCTACGAGCAGTACTTC
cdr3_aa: CAIPVRDTLTPPYEQYF

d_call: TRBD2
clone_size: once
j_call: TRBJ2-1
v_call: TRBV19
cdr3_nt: TGTGCCAGTAGTATCGTATCGAGCGGGAGGGGCGAGCAGTTCTTC
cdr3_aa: CASSIVSSGRGEQFF

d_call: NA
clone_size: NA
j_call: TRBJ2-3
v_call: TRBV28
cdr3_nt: TGTGCCAGCAGTTTAGTATCCACAGATACGCAGTATTTT
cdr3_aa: CASSLVSTDTQYF

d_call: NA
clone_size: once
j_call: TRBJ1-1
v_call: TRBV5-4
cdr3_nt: TGTGCCAGCAGCTTGGGCAGGACTGAAGCTTTCTTT
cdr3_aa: CASSLGRTEAFF

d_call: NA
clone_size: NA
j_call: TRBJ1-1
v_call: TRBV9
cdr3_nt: TGTGCCAGCAGCGAACAGGTGAACACTGAAGCTTTCTTT
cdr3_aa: CASSEQVNTEAFF

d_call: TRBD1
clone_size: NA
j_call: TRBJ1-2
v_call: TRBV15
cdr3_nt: TGTGCCACCAGCAGTGAAACTCCCGGGACAGGGTTTGGCTACACCTTC
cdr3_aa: CATSSETPGTGFGYTF

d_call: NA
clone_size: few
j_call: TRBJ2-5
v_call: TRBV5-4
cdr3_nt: TGTGCCAGCAGCGAACAGGGACGGCAAGAGACCCAGTACTTC
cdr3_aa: CASSEQGRQETQYF

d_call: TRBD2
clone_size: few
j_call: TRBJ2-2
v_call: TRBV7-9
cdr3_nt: TGTGCCAGCAGCTACCTGACTAGCGGGGCCTACACCGGGGAGCTGTTTTTT
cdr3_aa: CASSYLTSGAYTGELFF

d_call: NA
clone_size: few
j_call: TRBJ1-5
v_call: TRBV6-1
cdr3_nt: TGTGCCAGCAGTGAAGCGCGGGGTAGGAGCAATCAGCCCCAGCATTTT
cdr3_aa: CASSEARGRSNQPQHF

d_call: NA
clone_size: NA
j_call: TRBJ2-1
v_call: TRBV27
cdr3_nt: TGTGCCAGCAGTTTAAATTTTTTTGAGAGGAACAGGAGACATGAGCAGTTCTTC
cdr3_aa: CASSLNFFERNRRHEQFF

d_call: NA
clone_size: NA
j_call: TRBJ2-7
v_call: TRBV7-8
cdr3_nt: TGTGCCAGCAGCAAACACGGGAGTGTCTACGAGCAGTACTTC
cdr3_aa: CASSKHGSVYEQYF

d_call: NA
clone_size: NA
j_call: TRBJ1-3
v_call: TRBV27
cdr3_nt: TGTGCCAGCAGTTTAATCCCCCCCCGGTACTCTGGAAACACCATATATTTT
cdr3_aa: CASSLIPPRYSGNTIYF

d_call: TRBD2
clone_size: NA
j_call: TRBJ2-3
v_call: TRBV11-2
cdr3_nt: TGTGCCAGCAGCACTGGGACTAGCGGGAGGGCATCTGATACGCAGTATTTT
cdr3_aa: CASSTGTSGRASDTQYF

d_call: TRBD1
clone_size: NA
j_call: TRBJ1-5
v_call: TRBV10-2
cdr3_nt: TGCGCCAGTAACAGGGGCGGCAATCAGCCCCAGCATTTT
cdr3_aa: CASNRGGNQPQHF

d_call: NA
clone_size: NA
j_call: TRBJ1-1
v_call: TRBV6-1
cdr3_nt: TGTGCCAGCAGTTTCGCACCGGGAGCTTACACTGAAGCTTTCTTT
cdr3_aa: CASSFAPGAYTEAFF

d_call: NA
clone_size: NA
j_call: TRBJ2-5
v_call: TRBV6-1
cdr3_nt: TGTGCCAGCAGTGAAGTCTTTGCCAGGGGAGAGACCCAGTACTTC
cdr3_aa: CASSEVFARGETQYF

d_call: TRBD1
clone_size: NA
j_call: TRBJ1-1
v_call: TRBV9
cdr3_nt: TGTGCCAGCAGCGCGGACAGGCCTGACACTGAAGCTTTCTTT
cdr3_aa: CASSADRPDTEAFF

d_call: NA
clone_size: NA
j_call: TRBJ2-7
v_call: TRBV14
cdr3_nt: TGTGCCAGCAGCCAAGGCCGGACAGTCTACGAGCAGTACTTC
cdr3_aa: CASSQGRTVYEQYF

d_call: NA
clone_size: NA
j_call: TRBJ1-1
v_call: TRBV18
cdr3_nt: TGTGCCAGCTCACAGATAGATACGGGAGCTTTCTTT
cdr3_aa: CASSQIDTGAFF

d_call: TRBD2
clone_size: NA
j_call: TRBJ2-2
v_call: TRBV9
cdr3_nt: TGTGCCAGCAGCGTAGGCACTAGCGGGAACACCGGGGAGCTGTTTTTT
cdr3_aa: CASSVGTSGNTGELFF

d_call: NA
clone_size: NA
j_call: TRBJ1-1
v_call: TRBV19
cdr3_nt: TGTGCCAGTAGTATGGTTGAGGTTCGGAACACTGAAGCTTTCTTT
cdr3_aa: CASSMVEVRNTEAFF

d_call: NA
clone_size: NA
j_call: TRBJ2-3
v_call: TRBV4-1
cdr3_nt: TGCGCCAGCAGCCAAGTGGCGGGGATTATCACAGATACGCAGTATTTT
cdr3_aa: CASSQVAGIITDTQYF

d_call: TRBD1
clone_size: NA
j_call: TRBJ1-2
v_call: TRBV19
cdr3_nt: TGTGCCAGTAGCCCCACTCGGACAGGAGGGAGCGGCTACACCTTC
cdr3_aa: CASSPTRTGGSGYTF

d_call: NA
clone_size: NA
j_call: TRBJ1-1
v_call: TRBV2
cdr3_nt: TGTGCCAGCAGGGGACTTCCGAACACTGAAGCTTTCTTT
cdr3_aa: CASRGLPNTEAFF

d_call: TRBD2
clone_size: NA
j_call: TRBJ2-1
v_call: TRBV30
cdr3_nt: TGTGCCTGGAGTGTAGTACTAGCGGGTGGGGGTGAGCAGTTCTTC
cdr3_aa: CAWSVVLAGGGEQFF

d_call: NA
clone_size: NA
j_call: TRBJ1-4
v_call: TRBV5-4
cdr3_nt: TGTGCCAGCAGCTGGGGGGGTAGGGGTCTCTCCAATGAAAAACTGTTTTTT
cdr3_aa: CASSWGGRGLSNEKLFF

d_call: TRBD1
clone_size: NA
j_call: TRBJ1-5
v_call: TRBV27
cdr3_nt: TGTGCCAGCAGTTCACAATTTTCGGGACAGGGCATATCGTTGAGTTTGCAGCCCCAGCATTTT
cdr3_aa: CASSSQFSGQGISLSLQPQHF

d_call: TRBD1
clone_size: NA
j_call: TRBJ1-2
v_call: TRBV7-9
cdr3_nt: TGTGCCAGCAGCTCTCCGGGACAGGACATAACAGGCTACACCTTC
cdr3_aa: CASSSPGQDITGYTF

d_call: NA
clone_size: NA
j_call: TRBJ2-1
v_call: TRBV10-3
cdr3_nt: TGTGCCATCAGTCGCGAGGAGCCCGCCGAGCAGTTCTTC
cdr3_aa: CAISREEPAEQFF

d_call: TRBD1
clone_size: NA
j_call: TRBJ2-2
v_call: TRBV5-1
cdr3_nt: TGCGCCAGCACCCCTATCGGGGACAGGGGTCTCTCCGGGGAGCTGTTTTTT
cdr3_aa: CASTPIGDRGLSGELFF

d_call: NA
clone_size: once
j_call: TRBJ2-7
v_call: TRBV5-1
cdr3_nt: TGCGCCAGCAGCTTGGGAGGACAAGTTTACGAGCAGTACTTC
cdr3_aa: CASSLGGQVYEQYF

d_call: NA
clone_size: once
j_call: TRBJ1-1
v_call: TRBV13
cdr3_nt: TGTGCCAGCAGCTTGCGACTGGTGAACACTGAAGCTTTCTTT
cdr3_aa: CASSLRLVNTEAFF

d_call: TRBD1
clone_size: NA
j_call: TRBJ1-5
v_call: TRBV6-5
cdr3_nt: TGTGCCGTACAACAGGGGGCGAATCAGCCCCAGCATTTT
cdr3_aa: CAVQQGANQPQHF

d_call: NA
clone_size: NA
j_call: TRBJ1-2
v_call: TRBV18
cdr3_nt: TGTGCCAGCTCACGCCAAACAAGACAGAATTCTAACTATGGCTACACCTTC
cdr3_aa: CASSRQTRQNSNYGYTF

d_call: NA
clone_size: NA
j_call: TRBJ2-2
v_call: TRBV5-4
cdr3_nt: TGTGCCAGCAGCCCGGAGGCTGTCACCGGGGAGCTGTTTTTT
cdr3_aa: CASSPEAVTGELFF

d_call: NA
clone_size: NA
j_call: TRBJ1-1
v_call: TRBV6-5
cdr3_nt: TGTGCCAGCAGTTCTGCCTCGGGGGGCACTGAAGCTTTCTTT
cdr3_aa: CASSSASGGTEAFF

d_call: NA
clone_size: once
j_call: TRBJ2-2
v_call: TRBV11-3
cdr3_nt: TGTGCCAGCAGCTTAGACTTCTACACCGGGGAGCTGTTTTTT
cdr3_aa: CASSLDFYTGELFF

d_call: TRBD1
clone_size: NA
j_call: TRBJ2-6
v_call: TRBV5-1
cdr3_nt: TGCGCCAGCAGTTCCGGGACAGGGGGCGCCGGACTAGCGTCTGGGGCCAACGTCCTGACTTTC
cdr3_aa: CASSSGTGGAGLASGANVLTF

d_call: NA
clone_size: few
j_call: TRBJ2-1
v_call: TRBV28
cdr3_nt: TGTGCCAGCAGGCGGGACTTTTACAATGAGCAGTTCTTC
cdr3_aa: CASRRDFYNEQFF

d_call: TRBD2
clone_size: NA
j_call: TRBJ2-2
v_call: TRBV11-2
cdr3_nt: TGTGCCAGCAGCCCAGACCTAGCGGCCGGGGAGCTGTTTTTT
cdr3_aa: CASSPDLAAGELFF

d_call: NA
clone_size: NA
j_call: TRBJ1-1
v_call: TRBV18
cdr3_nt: TGTGCCAGCTCACCCTCGTTGGGCAGGGTGAGGAGCAACACTGAAGCTTTCTTT
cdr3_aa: CASSPSLGRVRSNTEAFF

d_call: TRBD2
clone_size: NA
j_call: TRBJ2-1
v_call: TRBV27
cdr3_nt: TGTGCCAGCAGTTTGGGACTAGGACCAAATGAGCAGTTCTTC
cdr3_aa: CASSLGLGPNEQFF

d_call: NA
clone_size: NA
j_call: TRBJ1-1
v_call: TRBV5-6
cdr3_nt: TGTGCCAGCAGCTTGGGTCCGGGAGGCAACACTGAAGCTTTCTTT
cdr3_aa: CASSLGPGGNTEAFF